This T cell receptor (beta chain) was captured by sequencing in a study of response to subunit inactivated influenza vaccine. Study results and limitations: The authors put forward the suggestion that each seasonal influenza vaccination may bring in only a limited number of new T cells.

The CDR3 length is 15 residues. Germline CDR1 and CDR2: MNHEY and SVGAGI. The junction had 7 bases not matched to a gene; V was cut back by 0 bases and J by 8 bases. Concerning this clonotype: Its specificity is unknown.

TCRdb ran MiXCR on the RT-PCR reads and lists one entry per CDR3 protein. This table holds approximately 700,000 distinct CDR3 sequences, about 15% found once. V and J are TRBV6-5 and TRBJ2-1; 7 bases are a match to TRBD2. Sequencing was performed on PBMCs from blood, taken roughly 2 weeks before vaccination. The TCR comes from a man aged 45 to 65 who received an inactivated influenza vaccine. CDR3 region: CASSYSGLPSDEQFF. DNA for the CDR3: TGTGCCAGCAGTTACTCGGGACTACCCTCGGATGAGCAGTTCTTC.